What follows are 27 T cell receptor beta chains derived from one specimen sequenced in a study of blood T cell repertoires in COVID-19. Sequenced by immunoSEQ multiplex PCR; TCRdb stores in-frame clones only, minus some. The repertoire holds some 190,000 clones, with roughly 90% as singletons. Specimen: peripheral blood. These receptors all come from a man aged 18 to 29 with active or convalescent COVID-19.

The V and J genes are TRBV28 and TRBJ2-2, with TRBD2 matching over 8 bases. J was trimmed by 5 bases and V by 6 bases; bases with no gene match: 5. Per the germline V gene, CDR1 is MDHEN and CDR2 is SYDVKM. The CDR3 has 14 amino acids. CDR3 sequence reads: CASRTAGGTGELFF. CDR3 sequence (DNA): TGTGCCAGCAGAACTGCGGGGGGAACCGGGGAGCTGTTTTTT. Combining the CDR3 with reference TRBV28 and TRBJ2-2 gives the whole variable domain DVKVTQSSRYLVKRTGEKVFLECVQDMDHENMFWYRQDPGLGLRLIYFSYDVKMKEKGDIPEGYSVSREKKERFSLILESASTNQTSMYLCASRTAGGTGELFFGEGSRLTVL.

The chain couples TRBV11-2 to TRBJ2-7; 7 bases are a match to TRBD1. CDR1 is SGHAT and CDR2 is FQNNGV in the germline V gene. Losses at the gene ends were 4 bases for V and 2 bases for J; bases not matched to a gene: 8. CDR3 length: 15 residues. Here the CDR3 DNA reads TGTGCCAGCAGCTCAATCAGACAGGGAGCCTACGAGCAGTACTTC. Amino acids: CASSSIRQGAYEQYF.

This chain links TRBV12-3 or TRBV12-4 with TRBJ2-3; D gene uncertain. V was pared by 8 bases and J by 5 bases, with 11 bases between. This CDR3 is 12 amino acids long. CDR3 DNA: TGTGCCAGCGCGAGGTTGAAAGATACGCAGTATTTT. It specifies CASARLKDTQYF.

The chain uses TRBV3-1 (or the pseudogene TRBV3-2) and TRBJ2-3; 13 bases match TRBD2. V was pared by 5 bases and J by 3 bases, with 8 bases of the junction left unmatched. Germline V lookup: CDR1 LGHDT, CDR2 YNNKEL (reference sequence). The CDR3 runs to 17 residues. CDR3 sequence reads: CASSKRTSGGWTDTQYF. As DNA, the CDR3 is TGTGCCAGCAGCAAAAGGACTAGCGGGGGCTGGACAGATACGCAGTATTTT.

The V gene is TRBV18, the J gene TRBJ2-3, with 7 bases aligning to TRBD1. The CDR3 has 15 amino acids. Losses at the gene ends were 4 bases for V and 0 bases for J; bases not matched to a gene: 4. CDR1 and CDR2 from the germline V gene are KGHSH and LQKENI. The CDR3 DNA follows: TGTGCCAGCTCACTTACAGGGGCGAGCACAGATACGCAGTATTTT. Translating gives CASSLTGASTDTQYF.

The chain combines TRBV28 with TRBJ1-4, with 12 bases that match TRBD1. The CDR3 has 20 residues. V shed 4 bases and J 10 bases; nucleotides not matched to a gene: 22. Germline V gene data show CDR1 as MDHEN and CDR2 as SYDVKM. The CDR3 is CASSSRSPGQGAPGEGKLFF. DNA for the CDR3: TGTGCCAGCAGTTCTCGATCCCCGGGACAGGGGGCGCCGGGTGAAGGAAAACTGTTTTTT.

The chain carries TRBV13 and TRBJ2-5, with TRBD1 matching over 9 bases. V lost 5 bases and J lost 4; bases outside the gene matches: 11. Germline V gene sequence: CDR1 PRHDT, CDR2 FYEKMQ (reference sequence). CDR3 size: 16 residues. Written as DNA, the CDR3 is TGTGCCAGCAGCGAGACCGGGACAGGGTTTGGAGAGACCCAGTACTTC. It is translated as CASSETGTGFGETQYF.

This sequence joins TRBV3-1 (or the pseudogene TRBV3-2) and TRBJ1-2, with a weak D call TRBD1 (6 bases). Between the trimmed V and J ends, which lost 1 base and 6 bases, there was a span of 15 bases. The CDR3 totals 15 residues. Looked up from germline, CDR1 is LGHDT and CDR2 is YNNKEL (reference sequence). This chain's CDR3 is CASSQADTGTHGYTF. CDR3 bases: TGTGCCAGCAGCCAAGCAGATACTGGGACACATGGCTACACCTTC.

V usage is TRBV11-2 and J usage is TRBJ2-1; 7 bases map to TRBD1. The CDR3 runs to 15 residues. The J segment lost 4 bases and the V segment lost 5 bases, leaving 8 bases of the junction unmatched. Germline CDR1 is SGHAT and CDR2 is FQNNGV. CDR3 nucleotides: TGTGCCAGCAGCAAAGACGGGACAGATTACAATGAGCAGTTCTTC. Residues: CASSKDGTDYNEQFF.

The chain couples TRBV7-2 to TRBJ1-2; 7 bases align to TRBD1. Germline loops: CDR1 SGHTA, CDR2 FQGNSA. CDR3 size: 15 residues. Trimming took 4 bases from V and 2 from J; bases not matched to a gene: 7. CDR3: CASSSSLTGNYGYTF. Written as DNA, the CDR3 is TGTGCCAGCAGCTCTAGTTTGACAGGGAACTATGGCTACACCTTC.

This chain joins TRBV24-1 and TRBJ2-1, with 9 nucleotides matching TRBD2. The J segment lost 3 bases and the V segment lost 3 bases, leaving 5 bases of the junction unmatched. Germline V CDR1 and CDR2: KGHDR, SFDVKD. The CDR3 extends over 16 amino acids. CDR3 loop: CATSDDGREGYNEQFF. The CDR3 DNA follows: TGTGCCACCAGTGATGACGGGCGGGAGGGCTACAATGAGCAGTTCTTC.

V gene TRBV5-4 combines with J gene TRBJ2-3, with D uncertain. V shed 2 bases and J shed 7 bases, with 8 bases lying between them. CDR1 and CDR2 from the germline V gene are SGHNT and YYREEE (reference sequence). CDR3 size: 12 residues. CDR3 sequence reads: CASSFSRNTQYF. Here the CDR3 DNA reads TGTGCCAGCAGCTTTAGCCGCAATACGCAGTATTTT.

V gene TRBV18 combines with J gene TRBJ2-7; 8 nucleotides line up with TRBD2. The CDR3 is 15 residues long. V lost 4 bases to trimming and J lost 0 bases; unmatched junction nucleotides: 5. From germline, CDR1 is KGHSH and CDR2 LQKENI. The CDR3 sequence: CASSRLAPSSYEQYF. The CDR3 region has the DNA TGTGCCAGCTCACGACTAGCGCCTAGCTCCTACGAGCAGTACTTC. The variable domain in full, completed from reference TRBV18 and TRBJ2-7, reads NAGVMQNPRHLVRRRGQEARLRCSPMKGHSHVYWYRQLPEEGLKFMVYLQKENIIDESGMPKERFSAEFPKEGPSILRIQQVVRGDSAAYFCASSRLAPSSYEQYFGPGTRLTVT.

The chain carries TRBV20-1 and TRBJ1-2, with D unclear. CDR1 and CDR2 (germline): DFQATT, SNEGSKA (reference sequence). The CDR3 consists of 11 residues. CDR3 nucleotides: TGCAGCCGACTTCATCTCTATGGCTACACCTTC. As protein: CSRLHLYGYTF.

The V call is TRBV20-1, the J call TRBJ1-1; no clear D. CDR3 length: 11 residues. CDR1 and CDR2 (germline): DFQATT, SNEGSKA (reference sequence). With 2 bases removed from V and 2 bases from J, the gap between germline ends came to 3 bases. CDR3 residues: CSARLNTEAFF. The CDR3, as DNA: TGCAGTGCTAGACTTAACACTGAAGCTTTCTTT.

The rearrangement links TRBV19 to TRBJ2-1, with TRBD2 matching over 7 bases. Germline V gives CDR1 LNHDA, CDR2 SQIVND (reference sequence). The CDR3 is 14 residues long. V dropped 8 bases and J dropped 3; count of bases not matched to a gene: 7. The CDR3 loop reads CASSPGLIYNEQFF. The CDR3, as DNA: TGTGCCAGTTCACCGGGACTAATCTACAATGAGCAGTTCTTC.

The rearrangement uses TRBV7-3 and TRBJ2-2; a possible D gene is TRBD1 (6 bases). The CDR3 covers 14 residues. Germline V gene sequence: CDR1 SGHTA, CDR2 FQGTGA. Between the trimmed V and J ends, which lost 6 bases and 4 bases, there was a span of 12 bases. The CDR3 spells CASRVTGSTGELFF. DNA for the CDR3: TGTGCCAGCAGGGTCACAGGGAGCACCGGGGAGCTGTTTTTT.

The genes are TRBV2 and TRBJ1-1, with 8 bases fitting TRBD1. This CDR3 comprises 16 residues. J gave up 1 base and V 5 bases, and 9 bases lay outside the gene matches. Germline CDR1 reads SNHLY; CDR2 reads FYNNEI. The chain's CDR3 is CASSRARGLSNTEAFF. The CDR3 DNA reads TGTGCCAGCAGTCGGGCCAGGGGGCTATCGAACACTGAAGCTTTCTTT.

This chain joins TRBV28 and TRBJ1-5; D is ambiguous. Germline-derived CDR1 and CDR2 are MDHEN and SYDVKM. V lost 2 bases and J 3 bases, leaving 8 bases between the germline ends. The length of the CDR3 is 14 residues. The CDR3 loop reads CASSLGQPNQPQHF. The DNA of the CDR3 is TGTGCCAGCAGTTTAGGGCAGCCCAATCAGCCCCAGCATTTT.

The V gene is TRBV19, the J gene TRBJ1-2; 7 bases align to TRBD1. The ends lost 6 bases at V and 1 base at J; junction bases unmatched: 8. CDR3 size: 15 residues. Looked up from germline, CDR1 is LNHDA and CDR2 is SQIVND (reference sequence). The CDR3 DNA is TGTGCCAGTAGGTCAACAGGGGCCTTTAACTATGGCTACACCTTC. It is translated as CASRSTGAFNYGYTF.

The chain combines TRBV5-1 with TRBJ1-6, with 7 bases that match TRBD1. The CDR3 length is 15 residues. With 0 bases clipped from V and 5 bases from J, the junction kept 2 bases outside the gene matches. Germline-derived CDR1 and CDR2 are SGHRS and YFSETQ. The CDR3 loop reads CASSLGGQHNSPLHF. The CDR3 DNA reads as TGCGCCAGCAGCTTGGGGGGACAGCATAATTCACCCCTCCACTTT. The full variable domain, its missing parts supplied by reference TRBV5-1 and TRBJ1-6, is KAGVTQTPRYLIKTRGQQVTLSCSPISGHRSVSWYQQTPGQGLQFLFEYFSETQRNKGNFPGRFSGRQFSNSRSEMNVSTLELGDSALYLCASSLGGQHNSPLHFGNGTRLTVT.

The chain joins TRBV12-3 or TRBV12-4 to TRBJ1-1; D perhaps matches TRBD1 (6 bases). V lost 9 bases to trimming and J lost 6 bases, with 14 bases between them. The CDR3 extends over 12 amino acids. The CDR3 region has the DNA TGTGCCAGTTATTCAGGGGACGCTGAAGCTTTCTTT. Protein product: CASYSGDAEAFF.

V is TRBV19 and J is TRBJ1-1; the D is unclear. Germline V gene data show CDR1 as LNHDA and CDR2 as SQIVND (reference sequence). This CDR3 contains 13 residues. Trimming took 3 bases from V and 1 from J, leaving 6 bases between them. The CDR3 here is CASSINGNTEAFF. Written as DNA, the CDR3 is TGTGCCAGTAGTATTAACGGGAACACTGAAGCTTTCTTT.

The gene calls are TRBV18 and TRBJ2-5, with no clear D. CDR1 KGHSH and CDR2 LQKENI come from the germline V gene. The CDR3 covers 14 residues. Trimming cost V 3 bases and J 2 bases, with 10 bases left between them. The CDR3 bases are TGTGCCAGCTCACCCTTACAGAGTCAAGAGACCCAGTACTTC. Its translation: CASSPLQSQETQYF. Complete variable domain (other parts from reference TRBV18 and TRBJ2-5): NAGVMQNPRHLVRRRGQEARLRCSPMKGHSHVYWYRQLPEEGLKFMVYLQKENIIDESGMPKERFSAEFPKEGPSILRIQQVVRGDSAAYFCASSPLQSQETQYFGPGTRLLVL.

CDR3 in DNA: TGTGCCAGCAGCTTGGTAAGTCACAAGAAGAACACTGAAGCTTTCTTT. Translated, it gives CASSLVSHKKNTEAFF. This chain uses TRBV5-5 with TRBJ1-1, with D hard to call. V shed 0 bases and J shed 1 base, with 13 bases lying between them. Germline-derived CDR1 and CDR2 are SGHKS and YYEKEE (reference sequence). This CDR3 is built from 16 residues.

V and J are TRBV3-1 (or the pseudogene TRBV3-2) and TRBJ1-2; D unresolved. This CDR3 comprises 12 residues. Germline V CDR1 and CDR2: LGHDT, YNNKEL (reference sequence). V was trimmed by 2 bases and J by 4 bases, leaving 5 bases between them. CDR3 amino acids: CASSQYGYGYTF. For the CDR3, the DNA is TGTGCCAGCAGCCAATACGGCTATGGCTACACCTTC.

In this sample, this clone turned up a few times. The chain links TRBV5-1 to TRBJ2-5; a possible D gene is TRBD1 (5 bases). The CDR3 length is 16 residues. V lost 3 bases to trimming and J lost 2 bases, with 17 bases between them. CDR1 and CDR2 (germline): SGHRS, YFSETQ. The DNA of the CDR3 is TGCGCCAGCAGCTGGCAACCTGGGGCGGCGCAAGAGACCCAGTACTTC. This sequence encodes CASSWQPGAAQETQYF.